This TCR beta chain was retrieved from a study of human T cells and chemical hapten exposure. About the study: Sensitization applied 2% DPC to approximately 2 cm by approximately 2 cm of upper inner arm skin. Study-level points and caveats: Versus controls, significantly more large CDR3 similarity clusters arose from expanded TCRs.

This clonotype was found a few times. Its antigen is unidentified. From the RACE reads, TCRdb called clonotypes with MiXCR, one entry per CDR3 protein. The sample carries approximately 100,000 distinct CDR3 sequences, roughly a tenth recorded once. The sample's time point: patch test 2, 6 weeks after DPC sensitization. Treatment described: therapeutic diphenylcyclopropenone sensitization with weekly scalp DPC. Donation of samples came from alopecia patients who were 18 to 70 years old and suitable for DPC. CDR3 length: 16 amino acids. Trimming at V came to 7 bases and at J to 2 bases, leaving 10 bases not matched to a gene. Per germline, CDR1 SGHVS and CDR2 FNYEAQ.

The TCR sequence derives from a woman in her forties with alopecia areata. Some clones in this sample may be carry-over from other donors' samples. The sample was whole blood, taken in connection with sensitization to the hapten diphenylcyclopropenone (DPC). The J gene is TRBJ2-2, the V gene TRBV7-6, with TRBD1 matching 7 bases. CDR3 residues: CASTPSAGGNTGELFF. The CDR3 bases are TGTGCCAGCACACCGTCCGCAGGGGGTAACACCGGGGAGCTGTTTTTT.